This T cell receptor beta chain was found in a study of Ad26.COV2.S vaccination and SARS-CoV-2 variants. Study information: Donor allocation was to the COV1001 Ad26.COV2.S trial arm.

Treatment of the sample: some 20 received Ad26.COV2.S at low or high dose, single or two shots; 5 received placebo; per-sample allocation not given. Sampling occurred on day 63 after the first vaccine or placebo injection. Donation came from an adult in Boston who was aged 18-55 years. Sequenced by immunoSEQ multiplex PCR; TCRdb stores in-frame clones only, minus some. The sample includes about 680,000 clones, roughly 90% of them seen just once. General observations from the study: From the TCR breadth and depth analyses, total T cell responses may have been underestimated. Recipients given vaccine exceeded placebo recipients in spike-specific TCR breadth.

As concerns this clone: What it binds is not known.

The source was peripheral blood, collected in a trial of Ad26.COV2.S vaccine versus placebo. This TCR derives from a person aged 18 to 59 who received the Ad26.COV2.S COVID-19 vaccine or a placebo.

Written as DNA, the CDR3 is TGCGCCAGCAGCCCCTGGGACACCCGTTCACCCCTCCACTTT. This gives the protein CASSPWDTRSPLHF. The gene calls are TRBV5-1 and TRBJ1-6; perhaps TRBD1 as D (6 bases). The CDR3 has 14 amino acids. Looked up from germline, CDR1 is SGHRS and CDR2 is YFSETQ. V lost 4 bases to trimming and J lost 9 bases, with 14 bases between them.